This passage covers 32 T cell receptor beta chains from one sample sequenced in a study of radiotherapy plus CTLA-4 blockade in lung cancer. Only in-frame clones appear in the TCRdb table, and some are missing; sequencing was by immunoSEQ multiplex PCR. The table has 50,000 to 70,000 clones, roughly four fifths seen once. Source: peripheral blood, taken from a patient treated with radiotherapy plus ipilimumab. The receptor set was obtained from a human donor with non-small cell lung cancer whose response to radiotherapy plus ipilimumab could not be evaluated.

The DNA for the CDR3 is TGTGCCAGCAGCCAAAAGGGGGGGAGGTACGTCGTCGCGGCACCCCTCCACTTT. This sequence encodes CASSQKGGRYVVAAPLHF. V gene TRBV5-4 combines with J gene TRBJ1-6; a possible D gene is TRBD1 (6 bases). V lost 4 bases, J lost 11 bases, and 28 bases lay in between. CDR3 length: 18 amino acids. Per germline, CDR1 SGHNT and CDR2 YYREEE (reference sequence).

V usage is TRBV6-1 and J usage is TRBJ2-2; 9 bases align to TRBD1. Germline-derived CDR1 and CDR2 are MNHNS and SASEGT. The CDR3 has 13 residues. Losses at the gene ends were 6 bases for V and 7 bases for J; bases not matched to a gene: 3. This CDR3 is CASRRQGDGELFF. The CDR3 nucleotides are TGTGCCAGCAGACGACAGGGGGACGGGGAGCTGTTTTTT.

In DNA form, the CDR3 reads TGTGCCAGCAGCTTATTAGGACAGTTAAACGGGAACACCGGGGAGCTGTTTTTT. It translates to CASSLLGQLNGNTGELFF. V gene TRBV7-9 combines with J gene TRBJ2-2; a possible D gene is TRBD1 (6 bases). Germline V gene sequence: CDR1 SEHNR, CDR2 FQNEAQ (reference sequence). This CDR3 region has 18 residues. Trimming removed 2 bases from V and 1 base from J, with 17 bases in between.

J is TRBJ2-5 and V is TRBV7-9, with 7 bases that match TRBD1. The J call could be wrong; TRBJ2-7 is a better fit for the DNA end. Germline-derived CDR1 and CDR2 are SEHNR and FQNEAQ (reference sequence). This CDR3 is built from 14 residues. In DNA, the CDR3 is TGTGCCAGCAGCCCTGGACAGGTCCCCTACGAGCAGTACTTC. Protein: CASSPGQVPYEQYF.

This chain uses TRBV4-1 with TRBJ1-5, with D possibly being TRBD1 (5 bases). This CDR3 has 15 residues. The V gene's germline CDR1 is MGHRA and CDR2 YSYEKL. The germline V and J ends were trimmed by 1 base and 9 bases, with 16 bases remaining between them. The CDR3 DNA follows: TGCGCCAGCAGCCAAGGTCGGGGGGATTCGGGGCCCCAGCATTTT. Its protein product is CASSQGRGDSGPQHF.

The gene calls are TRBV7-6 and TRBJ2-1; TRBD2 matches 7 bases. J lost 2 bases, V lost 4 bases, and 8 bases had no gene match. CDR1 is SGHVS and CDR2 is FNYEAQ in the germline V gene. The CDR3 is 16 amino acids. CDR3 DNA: TGTGCCAGCAGCTCACCCCTGGGGGGGGCCTACAATGAGCAGTTCTTC. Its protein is CASSSPLGGAYNEQFF.

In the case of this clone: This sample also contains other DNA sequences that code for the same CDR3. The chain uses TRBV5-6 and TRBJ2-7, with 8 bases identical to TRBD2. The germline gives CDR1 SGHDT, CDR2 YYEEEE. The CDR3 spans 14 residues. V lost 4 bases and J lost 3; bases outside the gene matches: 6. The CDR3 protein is CASSPGGKSYEQYF. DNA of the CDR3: TGTGCCAGCAGCCCGGGGGGGAAGAGCTACGAGCAGTACTTC.

The CDR3 region is CATSRDNRADSEQYF. The CDR3, as DNA: TGTGCCACCAGCAGAGATAATCGGGCGGACTCGGAGCAGTACTTC. This chain links TRBV15 with TRBJ2-7; D may be TRBD2 (5 bases). V lost 0 bases, J lost 7 bases, and 16 bases lay in between. Germline-derived CDR1 and CDR2 are LNHNV and YYDKDF (reference sequence). The CDR3 totals 15 residues.

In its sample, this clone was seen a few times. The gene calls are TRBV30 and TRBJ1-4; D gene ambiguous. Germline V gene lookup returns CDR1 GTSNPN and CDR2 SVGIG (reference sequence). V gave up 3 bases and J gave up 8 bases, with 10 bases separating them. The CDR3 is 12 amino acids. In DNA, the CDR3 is TGTGCCTGGAGACAGACATTCGAAAAACTGTTTTTT. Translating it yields CAWRQTFEKLFF.

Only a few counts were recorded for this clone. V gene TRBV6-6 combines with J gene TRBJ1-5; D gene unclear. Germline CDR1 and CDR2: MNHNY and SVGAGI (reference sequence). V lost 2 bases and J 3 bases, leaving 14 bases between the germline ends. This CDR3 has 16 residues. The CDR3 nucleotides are TGTGCCAGCAGTTACCGACGGAGAGGGCCCAATCAGCCCCAGCATTTT. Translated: CASSYRRRGPNQPQHF.

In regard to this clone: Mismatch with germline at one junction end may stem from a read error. The CDR3 DNA sequence: TGCGTCAGCAGCCTGCGGACTAGCGGGGAGACGGAGAATGAGCAGTTCTTC. It translates to CVSSLRTSGETENEQFF. The chain recombines TRBV5-1 with TRBJ2-1; 12 bases fit TRBD2. CDR1 SGHRS and CDR2 YFSETQ come from the germline V gene. CDR3 length: 17 residues.

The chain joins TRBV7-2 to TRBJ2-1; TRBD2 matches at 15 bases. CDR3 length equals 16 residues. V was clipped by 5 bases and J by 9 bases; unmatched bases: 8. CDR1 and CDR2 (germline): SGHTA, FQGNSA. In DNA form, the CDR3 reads TGTGCCAGCAGCCCGGGACTAGCGGGAGGTGAAGGTGAGCAGTTCTTC. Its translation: CASSPGLAGGEGEQFF. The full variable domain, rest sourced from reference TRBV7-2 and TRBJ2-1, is GAGVSQSPSNKVTEKGKDVELRCDPISGHTALYWYRQSLGQGLEFLIYFQGNSAPDKSGLPSDRFSAERTGGSVSTLTIQRTQQEDSAVYLCASSPGLAGGEGEQFFGPGTRLTVL.

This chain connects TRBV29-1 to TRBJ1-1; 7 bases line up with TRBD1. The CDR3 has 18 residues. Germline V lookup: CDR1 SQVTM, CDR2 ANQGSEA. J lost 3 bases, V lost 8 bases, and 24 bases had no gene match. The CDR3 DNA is TGCAGCCGGAGCAAACGGGACAGCTCTTTCACGCGGGACACTGAAGCTTTCTTT. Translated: CSRSKRDSSFTRDTEAFF.

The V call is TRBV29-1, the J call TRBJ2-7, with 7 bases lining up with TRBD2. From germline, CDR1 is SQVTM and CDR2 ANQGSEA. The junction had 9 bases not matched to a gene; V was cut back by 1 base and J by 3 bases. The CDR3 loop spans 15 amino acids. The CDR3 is CSVEVWRELGYEQYF. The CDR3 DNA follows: TGCAGCGTTGAAGTATGGCGGGAGCTCGGCTACGAGCAGTACTTC.

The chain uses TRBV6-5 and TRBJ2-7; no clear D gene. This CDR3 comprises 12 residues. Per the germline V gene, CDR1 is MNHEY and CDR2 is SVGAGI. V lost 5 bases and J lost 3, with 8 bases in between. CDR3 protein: CASSMAHYEQYF. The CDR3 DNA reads TGTGCCAGCAGTATGGCCCACTACGAGCAGTACTTC.

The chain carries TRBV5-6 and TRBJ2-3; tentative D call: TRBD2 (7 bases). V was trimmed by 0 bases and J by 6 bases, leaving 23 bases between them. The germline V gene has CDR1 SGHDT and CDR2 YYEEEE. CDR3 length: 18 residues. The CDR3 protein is CASSLGPERGAAVDTQYF. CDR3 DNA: TGTGCCAGCAGCTTGGGTCCGGAACGGGGGGCAGCAGTTGATACGCAGTATTTT.

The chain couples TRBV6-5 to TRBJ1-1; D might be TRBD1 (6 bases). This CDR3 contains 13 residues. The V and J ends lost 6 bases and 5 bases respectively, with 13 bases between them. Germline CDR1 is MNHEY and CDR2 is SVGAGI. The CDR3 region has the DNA TGTGCCAGCAGGGATACAGGGTGGACTGAAGCTTTCTTT. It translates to CASRDTGWTEAFF.

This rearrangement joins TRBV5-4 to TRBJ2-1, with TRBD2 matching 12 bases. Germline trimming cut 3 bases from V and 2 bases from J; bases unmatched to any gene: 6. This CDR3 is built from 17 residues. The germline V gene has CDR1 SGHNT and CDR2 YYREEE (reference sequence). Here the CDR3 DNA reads TGTGCCAGCAGCTCCCAGAGGACTAGCGGGACCTACAATGAGCAGTTCTTC. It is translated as CASSSQRTSGTYNEQFF. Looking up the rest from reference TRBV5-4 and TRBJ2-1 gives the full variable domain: ETGVTQSPTHLIKTRGQQVTLRCSSQSGHNTVSWYQQALGQGPQFIFQYYREEENGRGNFPPRFSGLQFPNYSSELNVNALELDDSALYLCASSSQRTSGTYNEQFFGPGTRLTVL.

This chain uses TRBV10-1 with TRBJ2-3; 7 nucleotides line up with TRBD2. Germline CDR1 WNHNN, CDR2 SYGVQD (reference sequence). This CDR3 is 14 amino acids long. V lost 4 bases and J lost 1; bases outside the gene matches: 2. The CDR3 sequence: CASSASGGTDTQYF. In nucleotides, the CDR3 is TGCGCCAGCAGTGCTAGCGGCGGCACAGATACGCAGTATTTT.

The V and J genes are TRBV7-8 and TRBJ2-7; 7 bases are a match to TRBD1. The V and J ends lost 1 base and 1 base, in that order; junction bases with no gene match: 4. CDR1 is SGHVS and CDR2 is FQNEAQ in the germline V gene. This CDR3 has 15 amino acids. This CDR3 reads CASSLDRDSSYEQYF. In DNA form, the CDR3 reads TGTGCCAGCAGCTTAGACCGGGACAGTTCCTACGAGCAGTACTTC.

The CDR3 DNA reads as TGTGCCAGCAGTTTAGTCCGAGGCACAGATACGCAGTATTTT. Translation gives CASSLVRGTDTQYF. The rearrangement links TRBV28 to TRBJ2-3; no reliable D call. This CDR3 comprises 14 residues. Germline CDR1 is MDHEN and CDR2 is SYDVKM. Trimming took off 2 bases at V and 1 base at J, with 7 bases between the two ends. Full variable domain (missing parts from reference TRBV28 and TRBJ2-3): DVKVTQSSRYLVKRTGEKVFLECVQDMDHENMFWYRQDPGLGLRLIYFSYDVKMKEKGDIPEGYSVSREKKERFSLILESASTNQTSMYLCASSLVRGTDTQYFGPGTRLTVL.

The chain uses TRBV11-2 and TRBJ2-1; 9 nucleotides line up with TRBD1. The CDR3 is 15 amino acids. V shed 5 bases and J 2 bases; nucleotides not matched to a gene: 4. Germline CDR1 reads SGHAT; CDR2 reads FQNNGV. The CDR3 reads CASSPGTGTYNEQFF. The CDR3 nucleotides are TGTGCCAGCAGCCCCGGGACAGGGACCTACAATGAGCAGTTCTTC.

The CDR3, as DNA: TGTGCCAGCGGTAAGCGGGGGCACACAGATACGCAGTATTTT. Translated, it gives CASGKRGHTDTQYF. The chain carries TRBV5-6 and TRBJ2-3, with 8 bases fitting TRBD2. The CDR3 has 14 residues. V lost 7 bases and J lost 2; bases outside the gene matches: 6. Germline-derived CDR1 and CDR2 are SGHDT and YYEEEE.

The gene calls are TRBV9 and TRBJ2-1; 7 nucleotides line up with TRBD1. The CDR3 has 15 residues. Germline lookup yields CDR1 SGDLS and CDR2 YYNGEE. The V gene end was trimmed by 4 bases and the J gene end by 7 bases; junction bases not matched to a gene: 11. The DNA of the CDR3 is TGTGCCAGCAGCATCCGACAGGGCGTGGGGAATGAGCAGTTCTTC. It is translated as CASSIRQGVGNEQFF.

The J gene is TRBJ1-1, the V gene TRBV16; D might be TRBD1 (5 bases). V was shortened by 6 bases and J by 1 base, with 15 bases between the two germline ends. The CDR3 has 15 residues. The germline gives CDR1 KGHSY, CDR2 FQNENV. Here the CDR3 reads CASSFTVTENTEAFF. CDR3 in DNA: TGTGCCAGCAGTTTCACCGTGACAGAGAACACTGAAGCTTTCTTT.

In DNA, the CDR3 is TGTGCCAGCCGGTTGACTCCTAACGGGGACAATGAGCAGTTCTTC. Translation: CASRLTPNGDNEQFF. This chain connects TRBV6-4 to TRBJ2-1, with TRBD2 as a possible D gene (5 bases). The CDR3 spans 15 residues. CDR1 is MRHNA, CDR2 SNTAGT, per germline. Deletions cut 8 bases from V and 5 bases from J, with 19 bases between.

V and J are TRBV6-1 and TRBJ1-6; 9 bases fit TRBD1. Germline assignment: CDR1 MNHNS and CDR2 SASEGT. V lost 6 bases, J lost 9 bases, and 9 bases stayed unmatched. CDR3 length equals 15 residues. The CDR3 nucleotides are TGTGCCAGCAGACAGGGGGCTCAGCTTAGTTCACCCCTCCACTTT. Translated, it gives CASRQGAQLSSPLHF.

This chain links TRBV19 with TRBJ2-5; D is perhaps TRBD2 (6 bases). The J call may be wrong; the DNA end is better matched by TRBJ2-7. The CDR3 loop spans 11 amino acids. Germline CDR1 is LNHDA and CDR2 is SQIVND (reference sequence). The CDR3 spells CASSGGREQYF. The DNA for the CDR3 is TGTGCCAGTAGCGGGGGACGCGAGCAGTACTTC.

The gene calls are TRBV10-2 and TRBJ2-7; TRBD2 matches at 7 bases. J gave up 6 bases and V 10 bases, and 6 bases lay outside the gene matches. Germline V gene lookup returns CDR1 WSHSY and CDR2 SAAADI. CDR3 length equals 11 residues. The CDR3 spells CAIKTSAEQYF. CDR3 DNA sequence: TGCGCCATCAAAACTAGCGCCGAGCAGTACTTC.

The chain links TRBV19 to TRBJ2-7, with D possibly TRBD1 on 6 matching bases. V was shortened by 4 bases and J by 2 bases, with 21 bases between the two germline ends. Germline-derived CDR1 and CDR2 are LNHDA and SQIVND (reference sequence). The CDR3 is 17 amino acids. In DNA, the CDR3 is TGTGCCAGTAGTAGGGGGCACAGAGCCTCTGTGGCCTACGAGCAGTACTTC. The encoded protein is CASSRGHRASVAYEQYF.

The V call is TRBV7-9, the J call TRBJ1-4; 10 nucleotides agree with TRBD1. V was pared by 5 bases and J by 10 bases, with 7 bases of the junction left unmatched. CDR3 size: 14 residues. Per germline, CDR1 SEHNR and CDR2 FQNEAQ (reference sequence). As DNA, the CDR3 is TGTGCCAGCAGCACGGGACAGGGGCGGCGAAAACTGTTTTTT. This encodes CASSTGQGRRKLFF.

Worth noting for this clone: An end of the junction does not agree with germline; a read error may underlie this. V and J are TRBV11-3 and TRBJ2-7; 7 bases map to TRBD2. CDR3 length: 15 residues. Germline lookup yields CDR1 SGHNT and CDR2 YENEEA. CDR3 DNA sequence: TGTGCCAGCAGCTTAGATCGCGGGAGCTCCTACGGGCAGTACTTC. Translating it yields CASSLDRGSSYGQYF.